This TCR beta chain was recorded in a study of technical replicates of blood from four donors. V lost 1 base, J lost 8 bases, and 6 bases stayed unmatched. CDR1 and CDR2 from the germline V gene are SGHAT and FQNNGV. This CDR3 has 14 residues. TCRdb's table, derived via immunoSEQ multiplex PCR, lists solely in-frame clones and lacks some. The repertoire holds around 93,000 clones, with approximately 95% as singletons. This TCR was recovered from a human donor in good health. The V and J genes are TRBV11-2 and TRBJ1-2, with 8 nucleotides matching TRBD1. Sequenced input: T cells isolated from PBMCs. The CDR3 is CASSLGAGQGGYTF. In DNA, the CDR3 is TGTGCCAGCAGCTTAGGCGCCGGACAGGGAGGCTACACCTTC.